This T cell receptor (beta chain) was captured in a study of beta chain features in type 1 diabetes. Study-wide context: Age and gender were similar between patients and healthy donors, as were cell yields.

Findings and caveats of the study: For type 1 diabetes patients, VDJ junctions showed fewer insertions and more deletions. Across patients, naive, central memory and Treg TCRB repertoires exhibited apparently greater similarity than was observed across healthy donors. Among all four CD4+ subsets, Type 1 diabetes patients had TCRB CDR3s that were moderately but significantly shorter.

Germline V lookup: CDR1 SGDLS, CDR2 YYNGEE. This CDR3 has 17 residues. V trimming: 2 bases; J trimming: 3 bases; junction bases outside the gene matches: 11. There are a few counts of this clone. Its matching antigen is unknown. The authors reverse transcribed all of the isolated RNA, so sequencing captured expressed TCRB transcripts. Here immunoSEQ multiplex PCR was the method, and the copy in TCRdb shows in-frame clones only, minus some. In the table there are just over 150,000 clones, around 10% of which are singletons. Sample: central memory CD4+ T cells from blood. The source of this sequence is a man between 18 and 29 years old in good health. The rearrangement links TRBV9 to TRBJ2-5; 9 nucleotides line up with TRBD2. In DNA form, the CDR3 reads TGTGCCAGCAGCGTTGGCGGTTGGGCGGGAGGGGAAGAGACCCAGTACTTC. As protein: CASSVGGWAGGEETQYF.